This T cell receptor (beta chain) was sequenced during a study of CD8 T cells in ankylosing spondylitis. It was by quantitative 5'-RACE with molecular barcodes that TCR beta libraries were made. TCRdb itself ran the 5' RACE reads through MiXCR, one entry per CDR3 protein. The sample has around 130,000 distinct CDR3 sequences; 7% to 10% are singletons. CDR1 is SGHRS, CDR2 YFSETQ, per germline. V lost 0 bases and J lost 9, with 13 bases in between. The CDR3 has 14 residues. This clonotype appeared many times. Input material: blood, either unsorted or a sorted T cell fraction (not recorded which). V usage is TRBV5-1 and J usage is TRBJ2-1, with D possibly called TRBD1 or TRBD2 (5 bases each). This clonotype originated in a male donor with ankylosing spondylitis or in good health (not recorded which). CDR3 sequence: CASSLGGQGGEQFF. CDR3 bases: TGCGCCAGCAGCTTGGGCGGGCAGGGCGGTGAGCAGTTCTTC. The whole variable domain, filled in from reference TRBV5-1 and TRBJ2-1, reads KAGVTQTPRYLIKTRGQQVTLSCSPISGHRSVSWYQQTPGQGLQFLFEYFSETQRNKGNFPGRFSGRQFSNSRSEMNVSTLELGDSALYLCASSLGGQGGEQFFGPGTRLTVL.